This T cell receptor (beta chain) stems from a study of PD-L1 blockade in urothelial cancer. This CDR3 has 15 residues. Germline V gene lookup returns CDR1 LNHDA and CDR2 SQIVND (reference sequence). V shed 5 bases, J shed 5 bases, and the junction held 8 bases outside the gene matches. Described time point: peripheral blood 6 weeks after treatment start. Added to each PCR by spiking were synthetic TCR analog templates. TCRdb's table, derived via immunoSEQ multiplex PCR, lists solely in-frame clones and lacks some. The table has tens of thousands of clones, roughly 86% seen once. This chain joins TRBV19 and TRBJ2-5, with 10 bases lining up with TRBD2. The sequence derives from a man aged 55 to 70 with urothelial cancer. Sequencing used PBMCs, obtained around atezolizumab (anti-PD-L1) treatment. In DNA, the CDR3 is TGTGCCAGTAGTGATAGCGGGGGGAGGTCGGAGACCCAGTACTTC. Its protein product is CASSDSGGRSETQYF.